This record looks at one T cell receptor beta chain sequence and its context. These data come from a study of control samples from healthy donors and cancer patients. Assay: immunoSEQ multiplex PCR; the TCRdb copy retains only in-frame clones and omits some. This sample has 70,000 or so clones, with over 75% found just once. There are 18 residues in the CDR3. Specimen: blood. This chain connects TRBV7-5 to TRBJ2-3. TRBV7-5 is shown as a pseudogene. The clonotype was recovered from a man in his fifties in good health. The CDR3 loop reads CARRRPPKVIRRQDTQYF. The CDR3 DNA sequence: TGTGCCAGAAGGCGCCCCCCCAAGGTGATACGTAGGCAGGATACGCAGTATTTT.